Presented here are 25 T cell receptor beta chains from one specimen sequenced in a study of cytomegalovirus exposure and HLA in healthy donors. 60 Vbeta and 13 Jbeta primers were used in PCR. The method was immunoSEQ multiplex PCR; TCRdb's version includes in-frame clones alone and lacks a portion of them. The sample records about 160,000 clones, 80% to 90% being singletons. Source material: PBMCs. The receptors were sampled from a man in his late teens or twenties in good health and CMV-seronegative.

The rearrangement uses TRBV29-1 and TRBJ2-7; possibly TRBD1 for D (5 bases). The length of the CDR3 is 12 residues. V was cut by 4 bases and J by 4 bases, with 11 bases left in between. Germline V gives CDR1 SQVTM, CDR2 ANQGSEA. CDR3 amino acids: CSVGAGSYEQYF. The CDR3 nucleotides are TGCAGCGTTGGGGCAGGGTCTTACGAGCAGTACTTC.

The chain recombines TRBV10-3 with TRBJ2-2; a possible D gene is TRBD1 (6 bases). The CDR3 loop spans 16 amino acids. Germline-derived CDR1 and CDR2 are ENHRY and SYGVKD. Trimming left V 0 bases short and J 6 bases short, with 14 bases between. CDR3 in DNA: TGTGCCATCAGTGAGTCCAGGGGAAAGAGGTCCGGGGAGCTGTTTTTT. It codes for CAISESRGKRSGELFF.

The rearrangement joins TRBV19 to TRBJ2-1; 14 nucleotides match TRBD2. With V trimmed by 4 bases and J by 5 bases, 4 bases remained unmatched. This CDR3 has 16 amino acids. Germline assignment: CDR1 LNHDA and CDR2 SQIVND (reference sequence). The CDR3 loop reads CASSRTSGRNHNEQFF. In DNA form, the CDR3 reads TGTGCCAGTAGTAGGACTAGCGGGAGGAACCACAATGAGCAGTTCTTC.

The chain employs TRBV19 and TRBJ2-3; D uncertain. The CDR3 runs 14 residues. The V end was cut by 5 bases, the J end by 3 bases, with 12 bases between. The V gene's germline CDR1 is LNHDA and CDR2 SQIVND (reference sequence). CDR3 sequence reads: CASSHEFATDTQYF. CDR3 coding DNA: TGTGCCAGTAGTCACGAGTTCGCTACAGATACGCAGTATTTT.

The CDR3 coding sequence is TGTGCCAGCAGTCTCCCCCCGGGGATCGATGAGCAGTTCTTC. Residues: CASSLPPGIDEQFF. The chain carries TRBV7-6 and TRBJ2-1; the D gene is possibly TRBD2 (5 bases). This CDR3 contains 14 residues. The germline V gene encodes CDR1 SGHVS and CDR2 FNYEAQ. The V gene lost 6 bases and the J gene lost 8 bases, with 17 bases spanning the gap.

Notes on this clone: At one end the junction does not follow the germline gene, possibly because of a read error. Different DNA sequences within this sample yield the same CDR3. This chain uses TRBV27 with TRBJ2-5; D uncertain. Germline V gene lookup returns CDR1 MNHEY and CDR2 SMNVEV (reference sequence). The length of the CDR3 is 13 residues. CDR3 bases: TGCGCCAGCAGTAGTCACCCTAAGGAGACCCAGTACTTC. Its protein product is CASSSHPKETQYF.

The rearrangement uses TRBV5-1 and TRBJ2-7; maybe TRBD2 (5 bases). Germline assignment: CDR1 SGHRS and CDR2 YFSETQ. With 4 bases removed from V and 9 bases from J, the gap between germline ends came to 26 bases. The CDR3 extends over 16 amino acids. Here the CDR3 reads CASSLLKTTGKPVQYF. The CDR3 region has the DNA TGCGCCAGCAGCCTCCTCAAGACGACCGGGAAGCCGGTGCAGTACTTC.

The CDR3 loop is CASSSGQRYNEQFF. CDR3 bases: TGTGCCAGCAGTTCGGGACAGCGATACAATGAGCAGTTCTTC. V and J are TRBV6-5 and TRBJ2-1, with 7 bases lining up with TRBD1. CDR3 length equals 14 residues. Trimming removed 4 bases from V and 4 bases from J; junction bases left unmatched: 4. Germline V gene sequence: CDR1 MNHEY, CDR2 SVGAGI.

The gene calls are TRBV27 and TRBJ2-1; no clear D. V shed 4 bases and J shed 10 bases, with 8 bases lying between them. CDR3 size: 11 residues. In germline, CDR1 is MNHEY, CDR2 SMNVEV (reference sequence). This CDR3 reads CASSSAREQFF. The DNA for the CDR3 is TGTGCCAGCAGTTCTGCACGGGAGCAGTTCTTC.

CDR3 sequence (DNA): TGTGCCAGCTCACCACGAGGCGCTGAAGCTTTCTTT. Translation gives CASSPRGAEAFF. The J gene is TRBJ1-1, the V gene TRBV18; D gene unclear. V was cut by 1 base and J by 6 bases, with 6 bases left in between. CDR1 is KGHSH, CDR2 LQKENI, per germline. The CDR3 runs 12 residues.

V and J are TRBV29-1 and TRBJ2-4; perhaps TRBD2 as D (5 bases). The V end lost 0 bases, the J end lost 1 base, and 16 bases lay between the germline ends. Germline-derived CDR1 and CDR2 are SQVTM and ANQGSEA. The CDR3 length is 17 residues. CDR3 residues: CSVEEESLALAKNIQYF. The CDR3 DNA reads TGCAGCGTTGAAGAGGAGAGTCTAGCTCTCGCCAAAAACATTCAGTACTTC. Filled out from reference TRBV29-1 and TRBJ2-4, the complete variable domain reads SAVISQKPSRDICQRGTSLTIQCQVDSQVTMMFWYRQQPGQSLTLIATANQGSEATYESGFVIDKFPISRPNLTFSTLTVSNMSPEDSSIYLCSVEEESLALAKNIQYFGAGTRLSVL.

This chain uses TRBV5-1 with TRBJ2-5; 9 positions agree with TRBD1. The length of the CDR3 is 16 residues. The J segment lost 0 bases and the V segment lost 1 base, leaving 4 bases of the junction unmatched. From germline, CDR1 is SGHRS and CDR2 YFSETQ. CDR3 amino acids: CASSLRGQGNQETQYF. DNA of the CDR3: TGCGCCAGCAGCTTGCGCGGACAGGGGAACCAAGAGACCCAGTACTTC.

This chain links TRBV7-3 with TRBJ2-3, with D perhaps TRBD2 (5 bases). Trimming removed 1 base from V and 6 bases from J, with 11 bases in between. Looked up from germline, CDR1 is SGHTA and CDR2 is FQGTGA. The CDR3 is 14 amino acids. The CDR3 DNA follows: TGTGCCAGCAGCTTAATAGGTCCGGGGGATACGCAGTATTTT. It is translated as CASSLIGPGDTQYF.

The rearrangement links TRBV27 to TRBJ1-1; unclear D gene. The CDR3 is 14 residues long. Trimming removed 2 bases from V and 3 bases from J, with 10 bases in between. Germline CDR1 MNHEY, CDR2 SMNVEV (reference sequence). CDR3 coding DNA: TGTGCCAGCAGTTTAGATTGGAGATACACTGAAGCTTTCTTT. It specifies CASSLDWRYTEAFF.

The genes are TRBV28 and TRBJ2-2; TRBD1 aligns across 8 bases. Germline V gene lookup returns CDR1 MDHEN and CDR2 SYDVKM. J lost 6 bases, V lost 7 bases, and 7 bases had no gene match. The CDR3 spans 14 residues. CDR3 in amino acids: CASTPGGAPGELFF. The CDR3 DNA is TGTGCCAGCACACCAGGGGGCGCGCCCGGGGAGCTGTTTTTT. Looking up the rest from reference TRBV28 and TRBJ2-2 gives the full variable domain: DVKVTQSSRYLVKRTGEKVFLECVQDMDHENMFWYRQDPGLGLRLIYFSYDVKMKEKGDIPEGYSVSREKKERFSLILESASTNQTSMYLCASTPGGAPGELFFGEGSRLTVL.

This clone was counted a few times. The V call is TRBV9, the J call TRBJ2-3; D may be TRBD1 (6 bases). Trimming took 5 bases from V and 0 from J, leaving 13 bases between them. The CDR3 covers 15 residues. Germline values: CDR1 SGDLS, CDR2 YYNGEE. The chain's CDR3 is CASRRQESSTDTQYF. CDR3 in DNA: TGTGCCAGCAGAAGACAGGAATCCAGCACAGATACGCAGTATTTT.

The J gene is TRBJ1-1, the V gene TRBV11-2, with D possibly TRBD1 on 5 matching bases. This CDR3 comprises 13 residues. CDR1 is SGHAT, CDR2 FQNNGV, per germline. Trimming stripped 3 bases from V and 5 bases from J, with 10 bases between. As DNA, the CDR3 is TGTGCCAGCAGCTTTGGGGGGGGAACTGAAGCTTTCTTT. Translating it yields CASSFGGGTEAFF. The full variable domain, in which reference TRBV11-2 and TRBJ1-1 provide the parts outside the CDR3, is EAGVAQSPRYKIIEKRQSVAFWCNPISGHATLYWYQQILGQGPKLLIQFQNNGVVDDSQLPKDRFSAERLKGVDSTLKIQPAKLEDSAVYLCASSFGGGTEAFFGQGTRLTVV.

The rearrangement uses TRBV6-5 and TRBJ2-2; TRBD2 might be the D (5 bases). Trimming took 5 bases from V and 2 from J, leaving 12 bases between them. The CDR3 consists of 15 residues. Germline CDR1 is MNHEY and CDR2 is SVGAGI. The CDR3 region is CASSPVGGNTGELFF. The CDR3 coding sequence is TGTGCCAGCAGTCCGGTCGGAGGAAACACCGGGGAGCTGTTTTTT.

This clone has just a few counts. This sequence joins TRBV21-1 and TRBJ2-7; the table assigns TRBD2, which was not confirmed against the DNA. TRBV21-1 is noted as a pseudogene. This CDR3 is built from 15 residues. The DNA for the CDR3 is TGTGCCAGCAGCAAAGGGGGGGACTGCCCCTACGAGCAGTACTTC. This encodes CASSKGGDCPYEQYF.

The chain uses TRBV19 and TRBJ1-2, with 7 bases that match TRBD1. Trimming took 2 bases from V and 4 from J; bases not matched to a gene: 16. The CDR3 contains 18 residues. Germline V lookup: CDR1 LNHDA, CDR2 SQIVND (reference sequence). The CDR3 reads CASSINKVGVRGTYGYTF. DNA for the CDR3: TGTGCCAGTAGTATAAATAAGGTTGGCGTCAGGGGGACCTATGGCTACACCTTC.

The chain has TRBV6-6 and TRBJ1-2; no firm D call. The germline V gene has CDR1 MNHNY and CDR2 SVGAGI (reference sequence). The germline V and J ends were trimmed by 6 bases and 4 bases, with 18 bases remaining between them. This CDR3 is built from 15 residues. The CDR3 is CASRIEQLTVYGYTF. The CDR3, as DNA: TGTGCCAGCAGGATAGAACAGCTGACCGTCTATGGCTACACCTTC.

V usage is TRBV4-3 and J usage is TRBJ1-6, with 8 positions matching TRBD1. The J segment lost 8 bases and the V segment lost 4 bases, leaving 10 bases of the junction unmatched. The CDR3 sequence is 16 residues long. Germline loops: CDR1 LGHNA, CDR2 YSLEER. CDR3 loop: CASSLRRQGLHSPLHF. The CDR3 DNA follows: TGCGCCAGCAGCCTGAGACGACAGGGGTTACATTCACCCCTCCACTTT.

The chain joins TRBV28 to TRBJ2-2, with D perhaps matching TRBD1 (5 bases). Trimming took 1 base from V and 4 from J, leaving 10 bases between them. The germline V gene encodes CDR1 MDHEN and CDR2 SYDVKM. The CDR3 length is 15 residues. This CDR3 reads CASSLLGRVTGELFF. In DNA form, the CDR3 reads TGTGCCAGCAGTTTATTGGGCAGGGTCACCGGGGAGCTGTTTTTT. Full variable domain (outside the CDR3, taken from reference TRBV28 and TRBJ2-2): DVKVTQSSRYLVKRTGEKVFLECVQDMDHENMFWYRQDPGLGLRLIYFSYDVKMKEKGDIPEGYSVSREKKERFSLILESASTNQTSMYLCASSLLGRVTGELFFGEGSRLTVL.

This clone has a single count. This chain joins TRBV10-3 and TRBJ1-5; the D gene is possibly TRBD1 (6 bases). Between the trimmed V and J ends, which lost 6 bases and 4 bases, there was a span of 22 bases. The germline V gene encodes CDR1 ENHRY and CDR2 SYGVKD. CDR3 length: 17 amino acids. Here the CDR3 DNA reads TGTGCCATCAGGGAGGGGACACCCGCGGGGGAGAATCAGCCCCAGCATTTT. Encoded protein: CAIREGTPAGENQPQHF.

This clone appeared a few times. V gene TRBV18 combines with J gene TRBJ1-1; a possible D gene is TRBD1 (5 bases). This CDR3 contains 14 residues. Trimming stripped 4 bases from V and 1 base from J, with 10 bases between. Per germline, CDR1 KGHSH and CDR2 LQKENI. The CDR3 loop reads CASSQVGGNTEAFF. DNA of the CDR3: TGTGCCAGCTCACAGGTCGGGGGGAACACTGAAGCTTTCTTT.